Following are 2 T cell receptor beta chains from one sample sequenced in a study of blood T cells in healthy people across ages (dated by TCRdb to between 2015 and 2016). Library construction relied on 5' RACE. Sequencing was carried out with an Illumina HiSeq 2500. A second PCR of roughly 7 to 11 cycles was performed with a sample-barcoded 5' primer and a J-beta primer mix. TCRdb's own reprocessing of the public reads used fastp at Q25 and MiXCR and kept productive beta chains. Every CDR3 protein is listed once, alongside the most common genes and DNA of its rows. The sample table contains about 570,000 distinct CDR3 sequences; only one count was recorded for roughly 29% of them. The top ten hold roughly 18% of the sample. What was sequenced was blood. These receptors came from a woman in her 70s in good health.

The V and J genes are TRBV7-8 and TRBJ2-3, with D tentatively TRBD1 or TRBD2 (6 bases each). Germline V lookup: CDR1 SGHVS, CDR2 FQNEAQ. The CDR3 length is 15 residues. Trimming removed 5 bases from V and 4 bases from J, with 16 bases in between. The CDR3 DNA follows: TGTGCCAGCAGCACGCGGCTGAGGGGGGCAGATACGCAGTATTTT. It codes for CASSTRLRGADTQYF. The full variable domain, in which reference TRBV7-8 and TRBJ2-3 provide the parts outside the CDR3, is GAGVSQSPRYKVAKRGQDVALRCDPISGHVSLFWYQQALGQGPEFLTYFQNEAQLDKSGLPSDRFFAERPEGSVSTLKIQRTQQEDSAVYLCASSTRLRGADTQYFGPGTRLTVL.

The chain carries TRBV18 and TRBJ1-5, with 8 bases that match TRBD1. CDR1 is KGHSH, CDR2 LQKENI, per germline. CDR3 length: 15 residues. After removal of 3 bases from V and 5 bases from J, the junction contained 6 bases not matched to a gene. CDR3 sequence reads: CASSPGTGGYQPQHF. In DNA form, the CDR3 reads TGTGCCAGCTCACCTGGGACAGGAGGGTATCAGCCCCAGCATTTT. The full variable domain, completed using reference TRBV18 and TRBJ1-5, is NAGVMQNPRHLVRRRGQEARLRCSPMKGHSHVYWYRQLPEEGLKFMVYLQKENIIDESGMPKERFSAEFPKEGPSILRIQQVVRGDSAAYFCASSPGTGGYQPQHFGDGTRLSIL.